This T cell receptor (beta chain) is drawn from a study of human T cells and chemical hapten exposure. In the study overall: Predominantly women, the patients had alopecia areata, totalis or universalis.

Time point denoted: pre-sensitization, week 0. As to treatment: therapeutic diphenylcyclopropenone sensitization with weekly scalp DPC. The CDR3 has 16 residues. The germline gives CDR1 GTSNPN, CDR2 SVGIG (reference sequence). Unmatched junction bases numbered 10, after V lost 4 bases and J lost 4 bases. The library put unique molecular identifiers onto individual cDNA molecules. TCRdb re-called the RACE reads with MiXCR, one entry per CDR3 protein. The table has approximately 50,000 distinct CDR3 sequences, roughly 12% seen once. The source was whole blood, collected in connection with sensitization to the hapten diphenylcyclopropenone (DPC). The chain couples TRBV30 to TRBJ2-1; 10 nucleotides align to TRBD2. This TCR was recovered from a woman between 40 and 55 years old with alopecia areata. Some clones in this sample may be carry-over from other donors' samples. The CDR3 DNA reads TGTGCCTGGACCCCCGCTAGCGGGAGAGGGTACAATGAGCAGTTCTTC. Protein product: CAWTPASGRGYNEQFF.